Following are 18 T cell receptor beta chains from one sample sequenced in a study of OX40 agonist ivuxolimab in advanced cancers. The method was immunoSEQ multiplex PCR; TCRdb's version includes in-frame clones alone and lacks a portion of them. Of some 55,000 clones in the sample, more than 75% were seen once. Source: CD4+ or CD8+ T cells sorted from blood, taken in a trial of the OX40 agonist ivuxolimab. All receptors derive from an adult with an advanced solid tumor such as melanoma, head and neck, liver or kidney cancer.

A note on this clone: The same CDR3 also results from other DNA sequences found in this sample. This chain links TRBV15 with TRBJ1-2; TRBD1 is a possible D gene (5 bases). Germline V gene sequence: CDR1 LNHNV, CDR2 YYDKDF (reference sequence). The CDR3 spans 14 residues. The ends were cut back, 1 base at V and 1 base at J, with 7 bases in the middle. CDR3 amino acids: CATSRGDGNYGYTF. CDR3 DNA sequence: TGTGCCACCAGCAGAGGGGACGGTAACTATGGCTACACCTTC.

This rearrangement joins TRBV7-9 to TRBJ1-3; TRBD1 is a possible D gene (6 bases). CDR1 is SEHNR, CDR2 FQNEAQ, per germline (reference sequence). V lost 4 bases and J 2 bases, leaving 15 bases between the germline ends. The CDR3 consists of 16 residues. CDR3: CASSSRKQGAGNTIYF. CDR3 DNA: TGTGCCAGCAGCTCGCGTAAACAGGGAGCTGGAAACACCATATATTTT.

The gene calls are TRBV19 and TRBJ1-2; TRBD1 is a possible D gene (5 bases). The germline V gene encodes CDR1 LNHDA and CDR2 SQIVND (reference sequence). The germline V and J ends were trimmed by 6 bases and 4 bases, with 21 bases remaining between them. This CDR3 has 16 residues. CDR3 DNA: TGTGCCAGTAGACCCAATATCCAGGGCGGCGGCTATGGCTACACCTTC. Translated: CASRPNIQGGGYGYTF.

The rearrangement joins TRBV7-2 to TRBJ2-1; no clear D gene. Per germline, CDR1 SGHTA and CDR2 FQGNSA. The CDR3 spans 14 residues. The ends were cut back, 6 bases at V and 3 bases at J, with 12 bases in the middle. The CDR3 nucleotides are TGTGCCAGCAGGGTATCGCAGGACTACAATGAGCAGTTCTTC. It specifies CASRVSQDYNEQFF.

The chain recombines TRBV5-6 with TRBJ1-4; no clear D gene. The CDR3 covers 12 residues. The germline V gene encodes CDR1 SGHDT and CDR2 YYEEEE. With 1 base removed from V and 10 bases from J, the gap between germline ends came to 8 bases. CDR3 bases: TGTGCCAGCAGCTTGCGGGGTGGAAAACTGTTTTTT. Translated: CASSLRGGKLFF.

This chain connects TRBV6-5 to TRBJ2-7, with D hard to call. The CDR3 sequence is 13 residues long. Deletions cut 10 bases from V and 2 bases from J, with 15 bases between. Germline CDR1 reads MNHEY; CDR2 reads SVGAGI. The CDR3 loop reads CATVRRSPYEQYF. The CDR3 DNA follows: TGTGCCACCGTACGGCGGAGCCCCTACGAGCAGTACTTC.

The genes are TRBV6-1 and TRBJ2-5; 7 positions match TRBD1. The CDR3 extends over 14 amino acids. The germline CDR1 and CDR2 sequences are MNHNS and SASEGT. V lost 11 bases, J lost 6 bases, and 15 bases stayed unmatched. The CDR3 loop reads CASLGTVPPKTQYF. The CDR3 coding sequence is TGTGCCTCCCTCGGGACAGTTCCCCCGAAGACCCAGTACTTC.

The V gene is TRBV30, the J gene TRBJ1-2; maybe TRBD1 (6 bases). Looked up from germline, CDR1 is GTSNPN and CDR2 is SVGIG (reference sequence). The V gene lost 2 bases and the J gene lost 7 bases, with 17 bases spanning the gap. There are 14 residues in the CDR3. CDR3 amino acids: CAWSLHRALTGYTF. CDR3 nucleotide sequence: TGTGCCTGGAGTCTGCACAGGGCTTTGACTGGCTACACCTTC.

The CDR3 sequence is CASSRDRGYEQYF. DNA of the CDR3: TGTGCCAGCAGCCGAGACAGGGGCTACGAGCAGTACTTC. The chain has TRBV7-2 and TRBJ2-7; 8 bases match TRBD1. Trimming at V came to 5 bases and at J to 3 bases, leaving 3 bases not matched to a gene. CDR1 is SGHTA, CDR2 FQGNSA, per germline. The CDR3 has 13 residues.

This chain joins TRBV6-5 and TRBJ1-1; no clear D gene. Trimming shortened V by 2 bases and J by 2 bases, and 6 bases separated the two germline ends. The germline V gene encodes CDR1 MNHEY and CDR2 SVGAGI. This CDR3 contains 13 residues. CDR3 region: CASSYTGNTEAFF. In DNA, the CDR3 is TGTGCCAGCAGTTACACGGGTAACACTGAAGCTTTCTTT.

The chain is built from TRBV29-1 and TRBJ2-1; 8 positions agree with TRBD2. Germline values: CDR1 SQVTM, CDR2 ANQGSEA. Trimming took 3 bases from V and 7 from J; bases not matched to a gene: 8. The CDR3 spans 14 residues. The CDR3 spells CSVEDPAGVNEQFF. The CDR3 DNA reads TGCAGCGTTGAGGATCCAGCGGGAGTGAATGAGCAGTTCTTC.

The chain is built from TRBV7-9 and TRBJ1-2, with unresolved D. The CDR3 is 14 amino acids. Germline values: CDR1 SEHNR, CDR2 FQNEAQ (reference sequence). V was shortened by 5 bases and J by 6 bases, with 16 bases between the two germline ends. The CDR3 reads CASSLLGGSHGYTF. DNA for the CDR3: TGTGCCAGCAGCCTCCTGGGAGGCTCCCATGGCTACACCTTC.

The chain links TRBV25-1 to TRBJ1-1; a possible D gene is TRBD1 (6 bases). Between the trimmed V and J ends, which lost 9 bases and 1 base, there was a span of 21 bases. The CDR3 sequence is 16 residues long. Looked up from germline, CDR1 is MGHDK and CDR2 is SYGVNS. The CDR3 bases are TGTGCCAGGTTCGCAACAGGGCGAAGTAAGAACACTGAAGCTTTCTTT. This codes for CARFATGRSKNTEAFF.

This rearrangement joins TRBV25-1 to TRBJ1-2; D not certain. Germline V CDR1 and CDR2: MGHDK, SYGVNS. V was trimmed by 5 bases and J by 4 bases, leaving 20 bases between them. CDR3 size: 16 residues. This CDR3 reads CASSSISVGKTYGYTF. Written as DNA, the CDR3 is TGTGCCAGCAGTTCGATATCAGTGGGAAAGACCTATGGCTACACCTTC.

The chain carries TRBV9 and TRBJ2-7; weak D call: TRBD2 (5 bases). Germline CDR1 and CDR2: SGDLS and YYNGEE. This CDR3 comprises 15 residues. The ends were cut back, 3 bases at V and 1 base at J, with 14 bases in the middle. CDR3: CASSGGIELSYEQYF. As DNA, the CDR3 is TGTGCCAGCAGCGGAGGGATAGAACTTTCCTACGAGCAGTACTTC.

This CDR3 reads CASSLERGLYNEQFF. CDR3 DNA sequence: TGCGCCAGCAGCTTGGAGAGGGGGCTATACAATGAGCAGTTCTTC. The chain links TRBV5-1 to TRBJ2-1, with TRBD1 identical over 7 bases. V dropped 0 bases and J dropped 4; count of bases not matched to a gene: 4. Germline CDR1 reads SGHRS; CDR2 reads YFSETQ. This CDR3 spans 15 amino acids.

This clone was found a few times. The V call is TRBV9, the J call TRBJ1-3; D unresolved. The V gene lost 0 bases and the J gene lost 7 bases, with 17 bases spanning the gap. The CDR3 is 16 residues long. Germline loops: CDR1 SGDLS, CDR2 YYNGEE. CDR3 protein: CASSVAAGRTRNTIYF. CDR3 sequence (DNA): TGTGCCAGCAGCGTAGCTGCAGGTAGAACTCGGAACACCATATATTTT.

The chain uses TRBV7-3 and TRBJ2-7; 10 bases match TRBD1. The V gene end was trimmed by 3 bases and the J gene end by 6 bases; junction bases not matched to a gene: 5. Per the germline V gene, CDR1 is SGHTA and CDR2 is FQGTGA. This CDR3 contains 14 residues. DNA of the CDR3: TGTGCCAGCAGCTTCGGGACAGGGGAGGTCGAGCAGTACTTC. This encodes CASSFGTGEVEQYF.